A selection of T cell receptor beta chains follows, all from one sample in a study of monozygotic twins with inflammatory bowel disease. TCRdb reprocessed the 5' RACE reads; each CDR3 protein has one entry and no DNA is given. Its table lists more than 75,000 distinct CDR3 sequences. The sequenced material came from blood. The receptors derive from a human donor with ulcerative colitis or Crohn's disease, or a healthy co-twin of an affected twin (not recorded which). The CDR3 runs from the conserved cysteine through the conserved F or W. Part of the rows lack a size; the others show once, few, many or a class for expanded clones.

CDR3aa: CASSLTDRVYGYTF
j_gene: TRBJ1-2
v_gene: TRBV5-1
abundance: .

CDR3aa: CASSPQGISPGNTIYF
j_gene: TRBJ1-3
v_gene: TRBV7-2
abundance: .

CDR3aa: CASSAGTGPYNEQFF
j_gene: TRBJ2-1
v_gene: TRBV11-2
abundance: .

CDR3aa: CSALGGSNQPQHF
j_gene: TRBJ1-5
v_gene: TRBV20-1
abundance: .

CDR3aa: CASSATGQGASGELFF
j_gene: TRBJ2-2
v_gene: TRBV18
abundance: .

CDR3aa: CATGQGYEQYF
j_gene: TRBJ2-7
v_gene: TRBV10-3
abundance: .

CDR3aa: CSGFISGGGNTQYF
j_gene: TRBJ2-3
v_gene: TRBV20-1
abundance: .

CDR3aa: CASSRRPSMNTEAFF
j_gene: TRBJ1-1
v_gene: TRBV27
abundance: .

CDR3aa: CASSYSEDREAFF
j_gene: TRBJ1-1
v_gene: TRBV6-6
abundance: .

CDR3aa: CASRHPWGLRSYEQFF
j_gene: TRBJ2-1
v_gene: TRBV11-2
abundance: .

CDR3aa: CASSLTISAPKQYF
j_gene: TRBJ2-3
v_gene: TRBV12-3/TRBV12-4
abundance: .

CDR3aa: CARPTTVNTEAFF
j_gene: TRBJ1-1
v_gene: TRBV4-1
abundance: .

CDR3aa: CASSAWTGNTGELFF
j_gene: TRBJ2-2
v_gene: TRBV9
abundance: .

CDR3aa: CASSQDDPTGTKNIQYF
j_gene: TRBJ2-4
v_gene: TRBV14
abundance: .

CDR3aa: CASNRDHSPLHF
j_gene: TRBJ1-6
v_gene: TRBV12-3/TRBV12-4
abundance: .

CDR3aa: CASSASTGDRGTYEQYF
j_gene: TRBJ2-7
v_gene: TRBV9
abundance: .

CDR3aa: CASSLRGAQPQHF
j_gene: TRBJ1-5
v_gene: TRBV7-2
abundance: .

CDR3aa: CASSPRRGETQYF
j_gene: TRBJ2-5
v_gene: TRBV11-2
abundance: .

CDR3aa: CASSLRTTQETQYF
j_gene: TRBJ2-5
v_gene: TRBV7-6
abundance: .

CDR3aa: CASSETGQGARDTQYF
j_gene: TRBJ2-3
v_gene: TRBV5-1
abundance: .

CDR3aa: CASSVRDTGTYEQYF
j_gene: TRBJ2-7
v_gene: TRBV5-1
abundance: .

CDR3aa: CASSTTTGVSNEKLFF
j_gene: TRBJ1-4
v_gene: TRBV7-9
abundance: .

CDR3aa: CASRLEGSYEQYF
j_gene: TRBJ2-7
v_gene: TRBV12-3/TRBV12-4
abundance: medium-sized

CDR3aa: CASSRGADNTIYF
j_gene: TRBJ1-3
v_gene: TRBV3-1
abundance: .

CDR3aa: CAISIRDRDNSPLHF
j_gene: TRBJ1-6
v_gene: TRBV10-3
abundance: .

CDR3aa: CASSLGRLGSPGQPQHF
j_gene: TRBJ1-5
v_gene: TRBV5-5
abundance: .

CDR3aa: CASSQLPGENTEAFF
j_gene: TRBJ1-1
v_gene: TRBV5-1
abundance: .

CDR3aa: CASSVYAEAFF
j_gene: TRBJ1-1
v_gene: TRBV2
abundance: .

CDR3aa: CASSLGAGITNEKLFF
j_gene: TRBJ1-4
v_gene: TRBV12-3/TRBV12-4
abundance: .

CDR3aa: CATSDPLGPRGQFF
j_gene: TRBJ2-1
v_gene: TRBV24-1
abundance: .

CDR3aa: CASSQDMGTMTGDSSYNSPLHF
j_gene: TRBJ1-6
v_gene: TRBV3-1
abundance: .

CDR3aa: CASSPQGAVMAFF
j_gene: TRBJ1-1
v_gene: TRBV11-2
abundance: .